This TCR beta chain was sequenced for a study of T cell responses to AZD1222 COVID-19 vaccine. Points from the study as a whole: Dominant CD4 TCR responses targeted spike regions 160-218 and 743-854.

Points on this clone: Its specificity is unknown.

Germline CDR1 and CDR2: SGHRS and YFSETQ. The length of the CDR3 is 16 residues. The trim removed 4 bases at V and 0 bases at J, leaving 7 bases unmatched. Sequencing used immunoSEQ multiplex PCR; TCRdb keeps in-frame clones, though not all of them. The sample includes under 150,000 clones, roughly 90% seen only once; the top ten take 1.6%. The rearrangement joins TRBV5-1 to TRBJ2-7, with TRBD2 matching over 10 bases. The receptor was isolated from an adult who received the AZD1222 COVID-19 vaccine. The sample here was peripheral blood, taken 28 days after the second AZD1222 dose. CDR3 DNA sequence: TGCGCCAGCAGCCCCGGGACTAGCGCATACTCCTACGAGCAGTACTTC. It specifies CASSPGTSAYSYEQYF.